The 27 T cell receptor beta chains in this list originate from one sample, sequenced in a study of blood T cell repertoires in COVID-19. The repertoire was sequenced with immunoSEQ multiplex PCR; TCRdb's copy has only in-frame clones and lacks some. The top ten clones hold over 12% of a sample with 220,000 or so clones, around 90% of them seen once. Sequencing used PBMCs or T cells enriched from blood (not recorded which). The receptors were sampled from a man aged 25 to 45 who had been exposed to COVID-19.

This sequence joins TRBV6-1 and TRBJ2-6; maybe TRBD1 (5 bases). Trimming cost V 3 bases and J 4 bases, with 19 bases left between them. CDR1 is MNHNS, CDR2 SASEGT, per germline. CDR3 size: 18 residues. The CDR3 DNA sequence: TGTGCCAGCAGTGATACAGGAACCTCTTTGGGGGGGGCCAACGTCCTGACTTTC. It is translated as CASSDTGTSLGGANVLTF.

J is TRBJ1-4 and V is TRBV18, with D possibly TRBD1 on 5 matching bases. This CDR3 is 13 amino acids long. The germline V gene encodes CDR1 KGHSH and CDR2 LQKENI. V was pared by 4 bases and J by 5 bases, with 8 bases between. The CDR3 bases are TGTGCCAGCTCACGCAGGGAAAATGAAAAACTGTTTTTT. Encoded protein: CASSRRENEKLFF. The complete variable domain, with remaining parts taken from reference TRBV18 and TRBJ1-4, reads NAGVMQNPRHLVRRRGQEARLRCSPMKGHSHVYWYRQLPEEGLKFMVYLQKENIIDESGMPKERFSAEFPKEGPSILRIQQVVRGDSAAYFCASSRRENEKLFFGSGTQLSVL.

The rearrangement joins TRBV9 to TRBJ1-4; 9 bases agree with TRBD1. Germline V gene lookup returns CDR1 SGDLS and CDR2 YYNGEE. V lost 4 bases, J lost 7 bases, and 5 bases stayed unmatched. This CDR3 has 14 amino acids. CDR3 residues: CASSQTGGSEKLFF. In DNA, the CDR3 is TGTGCCAGCAGCCAGACAGGGGGAAGTGAAAAACTGTTTTTT.

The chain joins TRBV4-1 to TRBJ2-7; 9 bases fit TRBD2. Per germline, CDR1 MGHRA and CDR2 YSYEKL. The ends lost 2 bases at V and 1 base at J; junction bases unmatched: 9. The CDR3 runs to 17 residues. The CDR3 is CASSQKEWAGGSYEQYF. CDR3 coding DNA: TGCGCCAGCAGCCAAAAGGAGTGGGCGGGGGGGTCCTACGAGCAGTACTTC.

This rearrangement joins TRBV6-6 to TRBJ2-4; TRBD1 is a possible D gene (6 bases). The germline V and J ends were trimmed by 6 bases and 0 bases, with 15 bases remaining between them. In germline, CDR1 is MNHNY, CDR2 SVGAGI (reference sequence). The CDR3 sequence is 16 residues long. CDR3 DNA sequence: TGTGCCAGCAGACCACGGGACATCATAGCCAAAAACATTCAGTACTTC. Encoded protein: CASRPRDIIAKNIQYF.

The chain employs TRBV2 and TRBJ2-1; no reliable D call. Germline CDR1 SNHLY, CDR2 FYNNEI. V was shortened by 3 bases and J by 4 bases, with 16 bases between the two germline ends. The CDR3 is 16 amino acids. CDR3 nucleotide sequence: TGTGCCAGCAGTGAGGGCCAAGCCCCAACATACAATGAGCAGTTCTTC. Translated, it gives CASSEGQAPTYNEQFF.

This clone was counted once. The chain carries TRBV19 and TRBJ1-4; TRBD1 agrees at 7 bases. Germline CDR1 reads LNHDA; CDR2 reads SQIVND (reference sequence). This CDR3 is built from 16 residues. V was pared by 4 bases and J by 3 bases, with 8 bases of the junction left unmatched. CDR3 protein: CASSTNSDRPNEKLFF. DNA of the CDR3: TGTGCCAGTAGTACCAACTCGGACAGGCCTAATGAAAAACTGTTTTTT.

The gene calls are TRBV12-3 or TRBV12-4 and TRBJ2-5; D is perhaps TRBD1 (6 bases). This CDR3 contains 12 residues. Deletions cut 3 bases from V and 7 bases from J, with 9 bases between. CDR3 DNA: TGTGCCAGCAGTTTTCAGGGGATGACCCAGTACTTC. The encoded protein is CASSFQGMTQYF.

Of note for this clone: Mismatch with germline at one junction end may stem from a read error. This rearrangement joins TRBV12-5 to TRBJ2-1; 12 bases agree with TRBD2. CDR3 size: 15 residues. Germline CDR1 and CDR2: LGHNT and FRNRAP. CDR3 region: CASGPLAGGYTEQFF. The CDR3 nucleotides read TGTGCTAGTGGCCCACTAGCGGGGGGATACACTGAGCAGTTCTTC.

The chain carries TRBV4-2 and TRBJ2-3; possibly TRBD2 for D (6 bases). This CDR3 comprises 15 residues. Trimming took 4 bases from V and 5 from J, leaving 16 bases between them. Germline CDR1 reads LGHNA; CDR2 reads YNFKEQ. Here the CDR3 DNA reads TGTGCCAGCAGCCCGGGACTCTCCCTTCGAGATACGCAGTATTTT. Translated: CASSPGLSLRDTQYF.

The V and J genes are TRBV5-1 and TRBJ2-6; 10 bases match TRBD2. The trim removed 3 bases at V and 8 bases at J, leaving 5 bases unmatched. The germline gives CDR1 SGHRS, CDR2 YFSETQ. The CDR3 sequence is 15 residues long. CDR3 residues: CASSSGTSASNVLTF. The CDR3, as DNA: TGCGCCAGCAGCTCAGGGACTAGCGCTTCCAACGTCCTGACTTTC.

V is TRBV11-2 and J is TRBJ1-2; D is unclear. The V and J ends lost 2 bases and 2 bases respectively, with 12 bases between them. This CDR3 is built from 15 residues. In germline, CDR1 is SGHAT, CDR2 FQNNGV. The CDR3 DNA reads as TGTGCCAGCAGCTTATTCCTTGGCAGAAACTATGGCTACACCTTC. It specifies CASSLFLGRNYGYTF.

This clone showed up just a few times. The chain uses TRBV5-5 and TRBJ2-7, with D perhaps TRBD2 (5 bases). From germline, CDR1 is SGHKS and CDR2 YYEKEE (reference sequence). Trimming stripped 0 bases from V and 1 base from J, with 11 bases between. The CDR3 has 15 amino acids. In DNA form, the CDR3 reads TGTGCCAGCAGCTTGGTACCAGGCGGGTCCTACGAGCAGTACTTC. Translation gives CASSLVPGGSYEQYF.

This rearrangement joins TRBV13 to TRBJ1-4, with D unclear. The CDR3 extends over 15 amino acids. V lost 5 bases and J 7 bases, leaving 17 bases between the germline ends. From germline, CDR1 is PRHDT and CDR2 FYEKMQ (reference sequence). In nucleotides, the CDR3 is TGTGCCAGCAGCAAAATGAGGTTCGGTGGTGAAAAACTGTTTTTT. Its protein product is CASSKMRFGGEKLFF.

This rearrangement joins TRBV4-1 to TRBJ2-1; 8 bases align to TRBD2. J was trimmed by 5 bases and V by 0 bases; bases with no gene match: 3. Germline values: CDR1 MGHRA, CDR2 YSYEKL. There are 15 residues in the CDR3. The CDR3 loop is CASSQDERGNNEQFF. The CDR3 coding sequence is TGCGCCAGCAGCCAAGATGAGCGGGGGAACAATGAGCAGTTCTTC.

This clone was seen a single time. CDR3: CASSLEYRGLGNTIYF. The CDR3 DNA is TGCGCCAGCAGCTTGGAGTACAGGGGTCTTGGAAACACCATATATTTT. This rearrangement joins TRBV5-1 to TRBJ1-3; 7 bases are shared with TRBD1. J gave up 3 bases and V 0 bases, and 6 bases lay outside the gene matches. Germline values: CDR1 SGHRS, CDR2 YFSETQ. The CDR3 totals 16 residues. Filled out from reference TRBV5-1 and TRBJ1-3, the complete variable domain reads KAGVTQTPRYLIKTRGQQVTLSCSPISGHRSVSWYQQTPGQGLQFLFEYFSETQRNKGNFPGRFSGRQFSNSRSEMNVSTLELGDSALYLCASSLEYRGLGNTIYFGEGSWLTVV.

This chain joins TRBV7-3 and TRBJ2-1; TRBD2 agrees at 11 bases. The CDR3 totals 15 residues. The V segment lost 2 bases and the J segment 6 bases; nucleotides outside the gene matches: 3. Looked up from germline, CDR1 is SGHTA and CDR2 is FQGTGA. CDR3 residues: CASSLLAGGLNEQFF. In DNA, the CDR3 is TGTGCCAGCAGCTTATTAGCGGGGGGGCTCAATGAGCAGTTCTTC.

In DNA form, the CDR3 reads TGTGCCAGCAGCTTAGAAGTGGGGACAGCATCCAAAAACATTCAGTACTTC. Protein: CASSLEVGTASKNIQYF. This chain joins TRBV7-2 and TRBJ2-4, with 7 bases identical to TRBD1. The ends lost 1 base at V and 2 bases at J; junction bases unmatched: 8. CDR3 size: 17 residues. Germline V gives CDR1 SGHTA, CDR2 FQGNSA.

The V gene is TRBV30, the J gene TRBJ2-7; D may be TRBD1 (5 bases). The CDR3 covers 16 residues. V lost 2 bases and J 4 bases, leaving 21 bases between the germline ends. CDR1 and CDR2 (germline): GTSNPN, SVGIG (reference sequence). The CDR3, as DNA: TGTGCCTGGAGTTCGACGTGGGGCATTGGATTATACGAGCAGTACTTC. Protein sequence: CAWSSTWGIGLYEQYF.

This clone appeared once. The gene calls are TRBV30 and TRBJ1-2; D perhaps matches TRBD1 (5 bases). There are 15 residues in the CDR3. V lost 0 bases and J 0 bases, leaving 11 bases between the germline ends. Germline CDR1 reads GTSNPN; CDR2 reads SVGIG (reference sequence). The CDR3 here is CAWSVGATANYGYTF. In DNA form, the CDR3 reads TGTGCCTGGAGTGTAGGGGCCACAGCTAACTATGGCTACACCTTC. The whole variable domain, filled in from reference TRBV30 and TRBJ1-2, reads SQTIHQWPATLVQPVGSPLSLECTVEGTSNPNLYWYRQAAGRGLQLLFYSVGIGQISSEVPQNLSASRPQDRQFILSSKKLLLSDSGFYLCAWSVGATANYGYTFGSGTRLTVV.

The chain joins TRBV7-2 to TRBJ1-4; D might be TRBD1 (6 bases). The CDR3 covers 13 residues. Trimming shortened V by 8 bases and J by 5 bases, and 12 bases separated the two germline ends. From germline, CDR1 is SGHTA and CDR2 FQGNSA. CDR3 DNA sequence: TGTGCCAGCGAAGGGGGGGACAATGAAAAACTGTTTTTT. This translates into CASEGGDNEKLFF.

The DNA for the CDR3 is TGTGCCACCAGCCATGGGGGGGACACTGAAGCTTTCTTT. Translation: CATSHGGDTEAFF. The chain recombines TRBV15 with TRBJ1-1; tentative D call: TRBD1 (5 bases). Per germline, CDR1 LNHNV and CDR2 YYDKDF (reference sequence). Between the trimmed V and J ends, which lost 5 bases and 3 bases, there was a span of 10 bases. This CDR3 comprises 13 residues.

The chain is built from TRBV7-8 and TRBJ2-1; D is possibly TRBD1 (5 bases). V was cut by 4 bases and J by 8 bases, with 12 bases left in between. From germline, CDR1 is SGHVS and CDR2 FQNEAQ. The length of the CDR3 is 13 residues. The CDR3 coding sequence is TGTGCCAGCAGCTCCAGGGCACGCGATGAGCAGTTCTTC. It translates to CASSSRARDEQFF.

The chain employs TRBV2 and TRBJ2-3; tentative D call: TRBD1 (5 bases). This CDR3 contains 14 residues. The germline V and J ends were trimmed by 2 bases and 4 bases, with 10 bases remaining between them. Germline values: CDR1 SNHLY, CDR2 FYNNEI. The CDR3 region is CASSENRNPDTQYF. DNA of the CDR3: TGTGCCAGCAGTGAAAACAGGAACCCAGATACGCAGTATTTT.

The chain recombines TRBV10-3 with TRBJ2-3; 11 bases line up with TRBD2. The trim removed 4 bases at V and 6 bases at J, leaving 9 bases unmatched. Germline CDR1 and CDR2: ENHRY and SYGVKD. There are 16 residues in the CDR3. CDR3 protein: CAISVPSGGMGDTQYF. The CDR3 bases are TGTGCCATCAGTGTTCCTAGCGGGGGGATGGGCGATACGCAGTATTTT.

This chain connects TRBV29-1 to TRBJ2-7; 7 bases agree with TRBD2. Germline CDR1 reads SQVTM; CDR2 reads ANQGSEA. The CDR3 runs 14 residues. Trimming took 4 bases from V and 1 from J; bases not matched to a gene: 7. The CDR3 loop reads CSVGVRGRSYEQYF. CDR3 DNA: TGCAGCGTTGGGGTCCGCGGGAGATCCTACGAGCAGTACTTC.

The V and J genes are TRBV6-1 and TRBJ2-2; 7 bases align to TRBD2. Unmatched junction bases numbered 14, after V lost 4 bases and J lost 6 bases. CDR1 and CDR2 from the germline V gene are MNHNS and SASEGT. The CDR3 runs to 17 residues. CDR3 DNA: TGTGCCAGCAGTGTTGGGGACTACGGTTTAGGTCCCGGGGAGCTGTTTTTT. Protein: CASSVGDYGLGPGELFF.